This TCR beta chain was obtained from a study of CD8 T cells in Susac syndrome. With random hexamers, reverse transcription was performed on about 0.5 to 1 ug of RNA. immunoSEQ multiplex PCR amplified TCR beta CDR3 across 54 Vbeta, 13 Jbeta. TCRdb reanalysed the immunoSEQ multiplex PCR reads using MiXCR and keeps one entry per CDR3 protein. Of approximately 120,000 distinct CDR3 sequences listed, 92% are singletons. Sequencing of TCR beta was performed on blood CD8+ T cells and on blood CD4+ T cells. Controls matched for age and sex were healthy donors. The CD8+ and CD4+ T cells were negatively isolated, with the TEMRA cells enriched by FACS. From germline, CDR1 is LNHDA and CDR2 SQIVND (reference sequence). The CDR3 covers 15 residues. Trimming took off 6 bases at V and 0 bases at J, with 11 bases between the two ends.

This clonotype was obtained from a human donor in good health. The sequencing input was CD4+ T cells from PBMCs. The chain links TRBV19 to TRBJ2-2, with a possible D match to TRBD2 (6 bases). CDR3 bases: TGTGCCAGTAGCAATGGAGGGACGAACACCGGGGAGCTGTTTTTT. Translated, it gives CASSNGGTNTGELFF. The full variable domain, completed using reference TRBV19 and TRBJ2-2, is DGGITQSPKYLFRKEGQNVTLSCEQNLNHDAMYWYRQDPGQGLRLIYYSQIVNDFQKGDIAEGYSVSREKKESFPLTVTSAQKNPTAFYLCASSNGGTNTGELFFGEGSRLTVL.